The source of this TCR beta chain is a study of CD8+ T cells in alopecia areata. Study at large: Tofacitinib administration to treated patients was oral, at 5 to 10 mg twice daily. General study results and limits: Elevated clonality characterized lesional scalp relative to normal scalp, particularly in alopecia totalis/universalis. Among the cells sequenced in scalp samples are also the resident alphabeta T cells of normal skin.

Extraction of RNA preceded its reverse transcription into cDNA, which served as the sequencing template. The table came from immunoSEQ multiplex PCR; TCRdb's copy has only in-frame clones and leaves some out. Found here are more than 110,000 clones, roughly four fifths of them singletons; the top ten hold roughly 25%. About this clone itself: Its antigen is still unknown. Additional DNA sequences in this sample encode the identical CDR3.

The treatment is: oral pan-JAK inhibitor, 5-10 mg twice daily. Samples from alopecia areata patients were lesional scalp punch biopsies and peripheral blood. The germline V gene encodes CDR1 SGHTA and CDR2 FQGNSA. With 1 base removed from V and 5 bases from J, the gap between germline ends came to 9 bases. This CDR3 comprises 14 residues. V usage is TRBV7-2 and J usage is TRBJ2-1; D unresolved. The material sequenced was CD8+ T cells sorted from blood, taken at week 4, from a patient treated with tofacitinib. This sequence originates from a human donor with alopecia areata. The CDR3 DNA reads TGTGCCAGCAGCTTAGTGGGTGGGGACAATGAGCAGTTCTTC. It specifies CASSLVGGDNEQFF.